The 29 T cell receptor beta chains listed next were all sequenced from one sample in a study of blood T cells in healthy people across ages. With a J-beta primer mix and a sample-barcoded 5' primer, a second PCR ran about 7 to 12 cycles. MiXCR was run by TCRdb on the 5' RACE reads, yielding one entry per CDR3 protein. This table has some 730,000 distinct CDR3 sequences, about a fifth appearing once. The sequencing sample was made of blood. The receptors were sampled from a man in his 70s in good health.

This clonotype was counted between two and nine times. The rearrangement uses TRBV29-1 and TRBJ1-2, with D perhaps matching TRBD1 (5 bases). V was pared by 4 bases and J by 7 bases, with 10 bases between. The CDR3 is 11 residues long. Germline V gene data show CDR1 as SQVTM and CDR2 as ANQGSEA. The CDR3 here is CSVVQGGGYTF. In nucleotides, the CDR3 is TGCAGCGTTGTGCAGGGAGGTGGCTACACCTTC.

V is TRBV6-2 or TRBV6-3 and J is TRBJ1-2; no clear D. CDR1 and CDR2 from the germline V gene are MNHEY and SVGEGT. Trimming removed 0 bases at V and 8 bases at J, with 10 bases between. CDR3 length: 13 amino acids. Here the CDR3 reads CASSYSTLGGYTF. CDR3 bases: TGTGCCAGCAGTTACTCGACGCTCGGGGGCTACACCTTC.

This clonotype has just a few counts. The rearrangement uses TRBV20-1 and TRBJ2-3; unclear D gene. The CDR3 runs 12 residues. Germline V gene data show CDR1 as DFQATT and CDR2 as SNEGSKA (reference sequence). In DNA form, the CDR3 reads TGCAGCCTCCGGTCCCCACCAGATACGCAGTATTTT. Its translation: CSLRSPPDTQYF.

This clonotype was detected only a few times. This sequence joins TRBV12-3 or TRBV12-4 and TRBJ2-2; D gene ambiguous. V gave up 3 bases and J gave up 2 bases, with 13 bases separating them. The length of the CDR3 is 16 residues. The CDR3 loop is CASSFLSAGNTGELFF. The CDR3 coding sequence is TGTGCCAGCAGTTTCCTGTCGGCAGGCAACACCGGGGAGCTGTTTTTT.

In DNA form, the CDR3 reads TGTGCCAGCTACCGACCCGGGACTGACCTCTACGAGCAGTACTTC. Its translation: CASYRPGTDLYEQYF. V gene TRBV7-2 combines with J gene TRBJ2-7, with D maybe TRBD2 (6 bases). Trimming took off 8 bases at V and 3 bases at J, with 20 bases between the two ends. Germline-derived CDR1 and CDR2 are SGHTA and FQGNSA. CDR3 length: 15 amino acids.

The chain recombines TRBV4-2 with TRBJ1-1, with D perhaps matching TRBD1 (5 bases). Trimming stripped 0 bases from V and 3 bases from J, with 14 bases between. Germline CDR1 LGHNA, CDR2 YNFKEQ. There are 16 residues in the CDR3. This CDR3 is CASSQDWAGRDTEAFF. As DNA, the CDR3 is TGTGCCAGCAGCCAAGATTGGGCAGGGAGGGACACTGAAGCTTTCTTT.

This clonotype appeared a few times. V usage is TRBV5-1 and J usage is TRBJ1-1; TRBD1 might be the D (5 bases). CDR3 size: 14 residues. The germline V gene encodes CDR1 SGHRS and CDR2 YFSETQ. Trimming left V 0 bases short and J 7 bases short, with 13 bases between. CDR3 in amino acids: CASSLGWGKGEAFF. CDR3 in DNA: TGCGCCAGCAGCTTGGGATGGGGCAAGGGTGAAGCTTTCTTT.

V usage is TRBV12-3 or TRBV12-4 and J usage is TRBJ2-5; D remains unclear. V was shortened by 4 bases and J by 5 bases, with 11 bases between the two germline ends. The CDR3 totals 13 residues. For the CDR3, the DNA is TGTGCCAGCAGTTGGAGCCAAGGGGAGACCCAGTACTTC. Its translation: CASSWSQGETQYF.

DNA of the CDR3: TGTGCCAGCAGCTTAGCTGGGGAGATCAACTATGGCTACACCTTC. It translates to CASSLAGEINYGYTF. The genes are TRBV7-9 and TRBJ1-2; D is unclear. This CDR3 is 15 amino acids long. Trimming cost V 0 bases and J 2 bases, with 10 bases left between them. Germline CDR1 reads SEHNR; CDR2 reads FQNEAQ (reference sequence).

This clonotype has only a few counts. The J gene is TRBJ1-6, the V gene TRBV18; the D gene is possibly TRBD1 (6 bases). V was pared by 4 bases and J by 6 bases, with 16 bases between. The V gene's germline CDR1 is KGHSH and CDR2 LQKENI. This CDR3 has 16 residues. CDR3 sequence: CASSLTGGSSNSPLHF. The CDR3 DNA reads as TGTGCCAGCTCACTGACAGGAGGCTCGAGTAATTCACCCCTCCACTTT.

This clonotype turned up a few times. The CDR3 loop reads CASSLVYRNTEAFF. DNA for the CDR3: TGTGCCAGCAGCTTAGTGTATCGGAACACTGAAGCTTTCTTT. V is TRBV7-9 and J is TRBJ1-1; D unclear. Germline CDR1 is SEHNR and CDR2 is FQNEAQ (reference sequence). Trimming left V 1 base short and J 1 base short, with 7 bases between. This CDR3 has 14 amino acids. Based on the CDR3 plus reference TRBV7-9 and TRBJ1-1, the full variable domain is DTGVSQNPRHKITKRGQNVTFRCDPISEHNRLYWYRQTLGQGPEFLTYFQNEAQLEKSRLLSDRFSAERPKGSFSTLEIQRTEQGDSAMYLCASSLVYRNTEAFFGQGTRLTVV.

This clonotype was recorded many times. The chain uses TRBV5-1 and TRBJ2-5; D gene uncertain. The CDR3 covers 13 residues. V was clipped by 0 bases and J by 2 bases, with 5 bases between them. Looked up from germline, CDR1 is SGHRS and CDR2 is YFSETQ. The CDR3 DNA reads TGCGCCAGCAGCTTGGTCGGGCAAGAGACCCAGTACTTC. This encodes CASSLVGQETQYF.

This clonotype has a handful of counts. The CDR3 loop is CAISDPGRPSSYEQYF. In nucleotides, the CDR3 is TGTGCCATCAGTGACCCCGGTAGGCCGAGCTCCTACGAGCAGTACTTC. The chain combines TRBV10-3 with TRBJ2-7; D remains unclear. The V end lost 3 bases, the J end lost 0 bases, and 15 bases lay between the germline ends. Germline CDR1 ENHRY, CDR2 SYGVKD. The CDR3 totals 16 residues.

This clonotype came up once. The J gene is TRBJ2-3, the V gene TRBV20-1; possibly TRBD1 for D (5 bases). Germline V gives CDR1 DFQATT, CDR2 SNEGSKA (reference sequence). The V and J ends lost 5 bases and 0 bases respectively, with 6 bases between them. There are 12 residues in the CDR3. DNA of the CDR3: TGCAGTGCTTACAGGAGCACAGATACGCAGTATTTT. Residues: CSAYRSTDTQYF.

A few counts support this clonotype. An end of the junction differs from the germline gene, which may be a read error. The chain recombines TRBV12-3 or TRBV12-4 with TRBJ2-5; 11 bases map to TRBD2. This CDR3 has 16 amino acids. In nucleotides, the CDR3 is TGTGCCAGCAGCTTAGGGCTAGCGGGAGGTTGGGAGACCCAGTACTTC. As protein: CASSLGLAGGWETQYF.

This clonotype showed up just a few times. This chain's CDR3 is CASSMVEGREPQHF. CDR3 sequence (DNA): TGTGCCAGCAGCATGGTTGAGGGGAGGGAGCCCCAGCATTTT. V usage is TRBV12-3 or TRBV12-4 and J usage is TRBJ1-5, with D possibly being TRBD1 (5 bases). V shed 6 bases and J shed 8 bases, with 17 bases lying between them. The CDR3 contains 14 residues.

This clonotype has just a few counts. The V and J genes are TRBV12-3 or TRBV12-4 and TRBJ2-7; perhaps TRBD1 as D (6 bases). The CDR3 length is 14 residues. Between the trimmed V and J ends, which lost 4 bases and 4 bases, there was a span of 14 bases. CDR3 in amino acids: CASSSGAAVYEQYF. The CDR3 bases are TGTGCCAGCAGTTCAGGGGCAGCTGTTTACGAGCAGTACTTC.

The rearrangement joins TRBV6-5 to TRBJ1-3; no clear D. This CDR3 region has 16 residues. The germline V gene encodes CDR1 MNHEY and CDR2 SVGAGI. Trimming took off 5 bases at V and 1 base at J, with 15 bases between the two ends. CDR3 amino acids: CASSSGDRVSGNTIYF. In DNA, the CDR3 is TGTGCCAGCAGTAGTGGGGATCGGGTATCTGGAAACACCATATATTTT.

The rearrangement links TRBV12-3 or TRBV12-4 to TRBJ1-4; D not resolved. This CDR3 is 14 amino acids long. Trimming removed 6 bases at V and 0 bases at J, with 8 bases between. The CDR3 nucleotides are TGTGCCAGCAGCGCTATTGCAACTAATGAAAAACTGTTTTTT. Translated, it gives CASSAIATNEKLFF.

The sample holds a few counts of this clonotype. The gene calls are TRBV10-3 and TRBJ1-1, with D unresolved. The CDR3 covers 12 residues. Germline CDR1 and CDR2: ENHRY and SYGVKD. The V end was cut by 3 bases, the J end by 0 bases, with 2 bases between. CDR3 DNA sequence: TGTGCCATCAGTGATCTGAACACTGAAGCTTTCTTT. This codes for CAISDLNTEAFF.

This clonotype has a handful of counts. This chain joins TRBV6-6 and TRBJ1-5; no reliable D call. This CDR3 has 15 amino acids. The germline CDR1 and CDR2 sequences are MNHNY and SVGAGI (reference sequence). Between the trimmed V and J ends, which lost 8 bases and 4 bases, there was a span of 18 bases. This CDR3 is CASHPGLLTNQPQHF. The CDR3 coding sequence is TGTGCCAGCCACCCTGGACTTTTAACGAATCAGCCCCAGCATTTT.

This rearrangement joins TRBV12-3 or TRBV12-4 to TRBJ2-7; 7 positions match TRBD2. V gave up 3 bases and J gave up 2 bases; unmatched junction bases: 13. The CDR3 has 17 residues. The CDR3 region is CASSFYMERGTAYEQYF. CDR3 coding DNA: TGTGCCAGCAGTTTTTATATGGAGCGGGGAACCGCCTACGAGCAGTACTTC.

The chain carries TRBV29-1 and TRBJ2-5, with 8 bases aligning to TRBD1. This CDR3 has 12 residues. Germline loops: CDR1 SQVTM, CDR2 ANQGSEA. The trim removed 5 bases at V and 7 bases at J, leaving 6 bases unmatched. CDR3 loop: CSVRTGFRTQYF. CDR3 nucleotide sequence: TGCAGCGTTCGGACAGGGTTCAGGACCCAGTACTTC.

V is TRBV6-5 and J is TRBJ2-3; 8 bases align to TRBD2. The germline CDR1 and CDR2 sequences are MNHEY and SVGAGI. CDR3 length: 15 amino acids. V lost 4 bases to trimming and J lost 2 bases; unmatched junction nucleotides: 5. CDR3 protein: CASSFGTRNTDTQYF. CDR3 nucleotide sequence: TGTGCCAGCAGTTTCGGGACTAGGAACACAGATACGCAGTATTTT.

The CDR3 nucleotides are TGCAGCGTGTTGCGGGCAGCAAAAAACATTCAGTACTTC. It encodes CSVLRAAKNIQYF. The chain combines TRBV29-1 with TRBJ2-4; D is possibly TRBD2 (5 bases). The CDR3 loop spans 13 amino acids. The germline gives CDR1 SQVTM, CDR2 ANQGSEA. The germline V and J ends were trimmed by 6 bases and 4 bases, with 13 bases remaining between them.

The chain couples TRBV18 to TRBJ1-2; 8 nucleotides line up with TRBD1. After removal of 4 bases from V and 8 bases from J, the junction contained 12 bases not matched to a gene. Germline CDR1 is KGHSH and CDR2 is LQKENI. CDR3 length: 15 amino acids. CDR3 in amino acids: CASSLPADRDEGYTF. The CDR3 DNA reads as TGTGCCAGCTCACTACCGGCGGACAGGGATGAGGGCTACACCTTC.

This clonotype was found a few times. The CDR3 reads CASSSQGFSEAFF. The DNA for the CDR3 is TGTGCCAGCAGTTCCCAGGGGTTCTCTGAAGCTTTCTTT. The chain couples TRBV12-3 or TRBV12-4 to TRBJ1-1; D is perhaps TRBD1 (6 bases). There are 13 residues in the CDR3. The germline V and J ends were trimmed by 4 bases and 6 bases, with 12 bases remaining between them.

About this clonotype itself: Since a much larger clone is just one base distant, this may be a read error. The V and J genes are TRBV12-3 or TRBV12-4 and TRBJ2-3, with 8 bases matching TRBD1. The CDR3 is 14 amino acids. Losses at the gene ends were 6 bases for V and 4 bases for J; bases not matched to a gene: 6. CDR3 amino acids: CASSNRGIADTQYF. The DNA for the CDR3 is TGTGCCAGCAGCAACAGGGGGATCGCAGATACGCAGTATTTT.

V is TRBV7-6 and J is TRBJ1-4; D is uncertain. The CDR3 loop spans 16 amino acids. Looked up from germline, CDR1 is SGHVS and CDR2 is FNYEAQ. Trimming cost V 5 bases and J 5 bases, with 18 bases left between them. The DNA for the CDR3 is TGTGCCAGCAGCATGCCTTACGGGCGGCAGAATGAAAAACTGTTTTTT. Its translation: CASSMPYGRQNEKLFF.